The present entry profiles one TCR beta chain with its context. Its antigen is not identified. The data were taken from a study of T cells in Graves' hyperthyroidism and ophthalmopathy. Study background: Specimen type is peripheral blood, collected at initial diagnosis prior to any treatment.

It was RNA transcripts that yielded the amplified TCR beta CDR3 regions. The HTBI primer set drove a first-round RT-PCR of the TCR CDR3. One entry per CDR3 protein, called by TCRdb with MiXCR from the multiplex PCR reads. Counted here are hundreds of thousands of distinct CDR3 sequences, less than 25% occurring once; the ten biggest clones make up roughly a third. Points from the study as a whole: Ophthalmopathy was told apart from stable hyperthyroidism by a 13 V-J model.

Sequences were obtained from blood. The source is a man aged 25 to 40 with Graves' ophthalmopathy.

The DNA for the CDR3 is TGTGCCAGCAGCCCATTGAGCACCTACGAGCAGTACTTC. Protein sequence: CASSPLSTYEQYF. The rearrangement uses TRBV2 and TRBJ2-7, with unresolved D. CDR1 and CDR2 (germline): SNHLY, FYNNEI. The V end lost 6 bases, the J end lost 2 bases, and 11 bases lay between the germline ends. The CDR3 length is 13 residues. The complete variable domain, with remaining parts taken from reference TRBV2 and TRBJ2-7, reads EPEVTQTPSHQVTQMGQEVILRCVPISNHLYFYWYRQILGQKVEFLVSFYNNEISEKSEIFDDQFSVERPDGSNFTLKIRSTKLEDSAMYFCASSPLSTYEQYFGPGTRLTVT.